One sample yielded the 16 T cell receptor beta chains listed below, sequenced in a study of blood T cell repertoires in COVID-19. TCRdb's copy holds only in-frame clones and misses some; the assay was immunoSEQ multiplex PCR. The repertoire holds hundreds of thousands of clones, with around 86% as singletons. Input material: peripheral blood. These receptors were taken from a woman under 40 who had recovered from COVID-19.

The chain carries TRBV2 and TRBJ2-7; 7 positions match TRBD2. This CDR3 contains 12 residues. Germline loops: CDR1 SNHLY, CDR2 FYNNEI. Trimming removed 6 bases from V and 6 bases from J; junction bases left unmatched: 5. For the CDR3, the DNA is TGTGCCAGCAGCACGGGAGGAGTCGAGCAGTACTTC. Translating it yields CASSTGGVEQYF.

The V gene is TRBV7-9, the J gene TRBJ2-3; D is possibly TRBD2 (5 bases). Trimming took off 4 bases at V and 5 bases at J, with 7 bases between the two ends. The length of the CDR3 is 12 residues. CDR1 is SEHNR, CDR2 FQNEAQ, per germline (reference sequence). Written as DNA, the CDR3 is TGTGCCAGCAGCTCACTAGAAGATACGCAGTATTTT. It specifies CASSSLEDTQYF.

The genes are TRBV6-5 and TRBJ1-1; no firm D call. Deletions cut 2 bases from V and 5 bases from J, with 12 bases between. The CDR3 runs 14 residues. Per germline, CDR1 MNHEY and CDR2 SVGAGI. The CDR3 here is CASSYDSAWTEAFF. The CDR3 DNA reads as TGTGCCAGCAGTTACGACTCGGCTTGGACTGAAGCTTTCTTT.

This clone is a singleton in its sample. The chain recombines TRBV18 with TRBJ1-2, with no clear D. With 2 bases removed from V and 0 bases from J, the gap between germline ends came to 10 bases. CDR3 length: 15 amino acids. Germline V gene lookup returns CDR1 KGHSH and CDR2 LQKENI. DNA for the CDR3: TGTGCCAGCTCACCAAGCGCAAGTCCTAACTATGGCTACACCTTC. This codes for CASSPSASPNYGYTF.

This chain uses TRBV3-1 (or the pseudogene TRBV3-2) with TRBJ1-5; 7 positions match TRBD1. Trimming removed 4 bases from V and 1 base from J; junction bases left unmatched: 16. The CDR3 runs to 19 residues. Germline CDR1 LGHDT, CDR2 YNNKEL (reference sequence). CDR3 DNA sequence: TGTGCCAGCAGCCTCTCGAATGGGCAGGGGGGTTTAAGCAATCAGCCCCAGCATTTT. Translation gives CASSLSNGQGGLSNQPQHF.

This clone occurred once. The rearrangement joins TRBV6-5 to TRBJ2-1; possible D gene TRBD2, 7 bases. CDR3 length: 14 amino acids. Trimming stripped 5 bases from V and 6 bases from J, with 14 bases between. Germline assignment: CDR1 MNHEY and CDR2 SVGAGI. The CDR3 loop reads CASSLRGAGNEQFF. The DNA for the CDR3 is TGTGCCAGCAGTCTCCGGGGGGCAGGCAATGAGCAGTTCTTC.

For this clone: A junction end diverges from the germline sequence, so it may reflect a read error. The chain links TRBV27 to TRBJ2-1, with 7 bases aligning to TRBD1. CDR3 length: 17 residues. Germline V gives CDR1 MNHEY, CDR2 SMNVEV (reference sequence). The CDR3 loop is CASSLSQRTGPYNEQFF. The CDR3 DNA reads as TGTGCCAGCAGTCTATCTCAAAGGACAGGACCGTACAATGAGCAGTTCTTC.

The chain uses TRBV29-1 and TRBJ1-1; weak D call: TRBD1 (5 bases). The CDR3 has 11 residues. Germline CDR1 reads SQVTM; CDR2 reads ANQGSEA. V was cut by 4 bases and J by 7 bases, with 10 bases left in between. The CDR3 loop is CSVAVTGEAFF. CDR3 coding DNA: TGCAGCGTTGCCGTTACAGGTGAAGCTTTCTTT. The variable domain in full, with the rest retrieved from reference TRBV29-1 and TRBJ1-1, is SAVISQKPSRDICQRGTSLTIQCQVDSQVTMMFWYRQQPGQSLTLIATANQGSEATYESGFVIDKFPISRPNLTFSTLTVSNMSPEDSSIYLCSVAVTGEAFFGQGTRLTVV.

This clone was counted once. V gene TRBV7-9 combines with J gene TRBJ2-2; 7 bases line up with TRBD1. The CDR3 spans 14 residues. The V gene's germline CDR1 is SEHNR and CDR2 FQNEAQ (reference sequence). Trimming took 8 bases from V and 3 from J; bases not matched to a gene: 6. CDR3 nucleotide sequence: TGTGCCAGCCGGAGGACAGGCGACACCGGGGAGCTGTTTTTT. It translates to CASRRTGDTGELFF.

The CDR3 DNA reads TGTGCCAGCAGTGTTCAGGGGTATAGCAATCAGCCCCAGCATTTT. This encodes CASSVQGYSNQPQHF. The V gene is TRBV2, the J gene TRBJ1-5; D possibly corresponds to TRBD1 (6 bases). The CDR3 sequence is 15 residues long. Per germline, CDR1 SNHLY and CDR2 FYNNEI. V lost 4 bases, J lost 0 bases, and 10 bases lay in between.

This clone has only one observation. The CDR3 nucleotides are TGTGCCAGTACTCTAGCGAGCACTGAAGCTTTCTTT. Amino acid sequence: CASTLASTEAFF. This chain uses TRBV19 with TRBJ1-1; no clear D gene. This CDR3 has 12 residues. Germline loops: CDR1 LNHDA, CDR2 SQIVND (reference sequence). The V end lost 7 bases, the J end lost 4 bases, and 10 bases lay between the germline ends.

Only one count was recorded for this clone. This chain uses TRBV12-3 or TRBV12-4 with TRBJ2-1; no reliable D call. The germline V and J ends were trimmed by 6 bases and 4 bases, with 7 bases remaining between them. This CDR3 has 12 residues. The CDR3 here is CASRLGYNEQFF. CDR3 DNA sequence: TGTGCCAGCAGACTCGGGTACAATGAGCAGTTCTTC.

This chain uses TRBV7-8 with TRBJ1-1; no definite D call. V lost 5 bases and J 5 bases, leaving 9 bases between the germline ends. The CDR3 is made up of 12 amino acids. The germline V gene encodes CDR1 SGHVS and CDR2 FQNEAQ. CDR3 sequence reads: CASSPDGTEAFF. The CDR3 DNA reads TGTGCCAGCAGCCCCGACGGGACTGAAGCTTTCTTT.

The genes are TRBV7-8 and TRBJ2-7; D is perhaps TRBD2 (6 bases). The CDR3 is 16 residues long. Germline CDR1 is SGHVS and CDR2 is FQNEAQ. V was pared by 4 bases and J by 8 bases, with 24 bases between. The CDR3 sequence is CASSYGGSGGVMKQYF. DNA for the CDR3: TGTGCCAGCAGCTATGGGGGGTCTGGAGGGGTTATGAAGCAGTACTTC.

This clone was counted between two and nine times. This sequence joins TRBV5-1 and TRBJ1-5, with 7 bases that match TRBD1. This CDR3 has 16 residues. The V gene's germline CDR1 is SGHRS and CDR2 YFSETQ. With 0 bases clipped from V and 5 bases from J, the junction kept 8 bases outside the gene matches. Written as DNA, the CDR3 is TGCGCCAGCAGCTTGGGGGGCCCCACAGGGGATCAGCCCCAGCATTTT. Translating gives CASSLGGPTGDQPQHF. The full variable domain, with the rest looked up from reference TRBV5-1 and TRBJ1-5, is KAGVTQTPRYLIKTRGQQVTLSCSPISGHRSVSWYQQTPGQGLQFLFEYFSETQRNKGNFPGRFSGRQFSNSRSEMNVSTLELGDSALYLCASSLGGPTGDQPQHFGDGTRLSIL.

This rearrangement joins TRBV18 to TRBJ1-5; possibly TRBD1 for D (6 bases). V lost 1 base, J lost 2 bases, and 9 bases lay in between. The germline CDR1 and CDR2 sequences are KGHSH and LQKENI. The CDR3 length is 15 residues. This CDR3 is CASSPLGGGNQPQHF. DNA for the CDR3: TGTGCCAGCTCACCACTTGGGGGCGGCAATCAGCCCCAGCATTTT.